The clone carrying this TCR beta chain was counted only a few times. Its antigen is not known. V lost 4 bases and J 5 bases, leaving 15 bases between the germline ends. The CDR3 consists of 15 residues. Germline assignment: CDR1 LGHNA and CDR2 YSLEER. TCRdb itself ran the RT-PCR reads through MiXCR, one entry per CDR3 protein. The sample lists approximately 730,000 distinct CDR3 sequences; approximately 15% were seen once. The data stem from a study of response to subunit inactivated influenza vaccine. Study-wide results and caveats: The authors proposed limited new T cell recruitment per seasonal influenza vaccination.

The V gene is TRBV4-3, the J gene TRBJ2-1, with D perhaps assigned TRBD1 or TRBD2 (5 bases each). Sequences were derived from PBMCs from blood, sampled about 14 days before vaccination. The origin of this receptor is a man over 45 who received an inactivated influenza vaccine. CDR3 region: CASSPTGAENNEQFF. Written as DNA, the CDR3 is TGCGCCAGCAGCCCGACCGGGGCTGAGAACAATGAGCAGTTCTTC.